What follows is one TCR beta chain and its context. The protocol was immunoSEQ multiplex PCR, while the TCRdb copy is restricted to in-frame clones and leaves out a portion. The sample carries fewer than 500,000 clones, about 90% recorded once. The data derive from a study of blood T cell repertoires in COVID-19. This CDR3 is built from 17 residues. Germline CDR1 and CDR2: LNHDA and SQIVND (reference sequence). The V and J ends lost 9 bases and 4 bases, in that order; junction bases with no gene match: 10. The receptor comes from a young man who had recovered from COVID-19. The chain uses TRBV19 and TRBJ2-2; 14 nucleotides agree with TRBD2. Sequences were obtained from PBMCs or T cells enriched from blood (not recorded which). In DNA form, the CDR3 reads TGTGCCAGCCAAGGACTAGCGGGGGGTATAGCCACCGGGGAGCTGTTTTTT. Translated, it gives CASQGLAGGIATGELFF.